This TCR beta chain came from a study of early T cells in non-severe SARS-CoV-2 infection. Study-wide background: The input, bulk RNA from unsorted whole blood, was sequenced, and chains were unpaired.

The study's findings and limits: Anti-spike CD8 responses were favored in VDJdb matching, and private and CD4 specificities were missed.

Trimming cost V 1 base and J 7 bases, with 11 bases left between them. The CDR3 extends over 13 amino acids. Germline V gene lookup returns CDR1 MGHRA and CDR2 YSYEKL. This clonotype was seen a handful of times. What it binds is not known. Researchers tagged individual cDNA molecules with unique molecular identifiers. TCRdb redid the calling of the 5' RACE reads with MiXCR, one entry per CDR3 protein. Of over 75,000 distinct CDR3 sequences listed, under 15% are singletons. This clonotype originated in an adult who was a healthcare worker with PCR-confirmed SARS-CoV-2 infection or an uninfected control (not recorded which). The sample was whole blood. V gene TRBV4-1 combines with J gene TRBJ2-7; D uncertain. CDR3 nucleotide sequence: TGCGCCAGCAGCCAAGTGGGGTTGAGGGAGCAGTACTTC. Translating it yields CASSQVGLREQYF.